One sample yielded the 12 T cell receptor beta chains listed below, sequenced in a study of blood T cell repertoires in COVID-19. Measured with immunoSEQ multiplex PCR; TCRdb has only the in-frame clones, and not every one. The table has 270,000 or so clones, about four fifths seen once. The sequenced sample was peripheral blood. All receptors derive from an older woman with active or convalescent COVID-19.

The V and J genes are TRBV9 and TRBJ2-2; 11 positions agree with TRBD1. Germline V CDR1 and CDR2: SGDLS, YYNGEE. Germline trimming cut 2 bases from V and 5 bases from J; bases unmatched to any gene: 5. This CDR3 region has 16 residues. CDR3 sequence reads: CASSVVGDRGTGELFF. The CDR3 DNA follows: TGTGCCAGCAGCGTCGTCGGGGACAGGGGGACCGGGGAGCTGTTTTTT.

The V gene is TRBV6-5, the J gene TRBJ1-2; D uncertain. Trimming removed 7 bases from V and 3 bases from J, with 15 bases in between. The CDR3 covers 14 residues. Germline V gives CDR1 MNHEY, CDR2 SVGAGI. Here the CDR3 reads CASTTRRGDYGYTF. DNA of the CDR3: TGTGCCAGCACTACCCGGCGGGGTGACTATGGCTACACCTTC.

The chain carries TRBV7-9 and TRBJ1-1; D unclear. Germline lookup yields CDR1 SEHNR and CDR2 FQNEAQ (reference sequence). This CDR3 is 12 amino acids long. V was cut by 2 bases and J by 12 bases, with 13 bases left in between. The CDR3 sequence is CASSLQANRPFF. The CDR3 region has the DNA TGTGCCAGCAGCTTACAAGCCAATCGTCCTTTCTTT.

Here the CDR3 reads CASGDQRGAIPDTQYF. In DNA, the CDR3 is TGTGCCAGCGGTGACCAGCGGGGGGCGATCCCTGATACGCAGTATTTT. The gene calls are TRBV9 and TRBJ2-3; TRBD2 matches 9 bases. The CDR3 runs to 16 residues. J gave up 6 bases and V 7 bases, and 15 bases lay outside the gene matches. Germline lookup yields CDR1 SGDLS and CDR2 YYNGEE.

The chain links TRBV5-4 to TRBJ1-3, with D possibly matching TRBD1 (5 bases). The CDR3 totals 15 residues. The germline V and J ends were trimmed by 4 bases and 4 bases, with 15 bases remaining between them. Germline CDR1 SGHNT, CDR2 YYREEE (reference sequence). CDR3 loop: CASSADTVSGNTIYF. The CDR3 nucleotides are TGTGCCAGCAGCGCGGACACGGTCTCGGGAAACACCATATATTTT.

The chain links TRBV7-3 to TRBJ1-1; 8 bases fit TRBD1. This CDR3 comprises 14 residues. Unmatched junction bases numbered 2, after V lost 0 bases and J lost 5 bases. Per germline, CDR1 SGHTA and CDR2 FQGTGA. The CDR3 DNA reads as TGTGCCAGCAGCTTAACTACAGGGGGGACTGAAGCTTTCTTT. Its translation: CASSLTTGGTEAFF.

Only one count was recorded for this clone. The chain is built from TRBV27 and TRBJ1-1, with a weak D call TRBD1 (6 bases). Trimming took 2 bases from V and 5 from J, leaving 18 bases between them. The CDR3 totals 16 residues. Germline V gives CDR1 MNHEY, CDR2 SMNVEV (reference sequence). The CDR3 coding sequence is TGTGCCAGCAGTTTAATAGGTACAGGGTTAGGAACTGAAGCTTTCTTT. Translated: CASSLIGTGLGTEAFF.

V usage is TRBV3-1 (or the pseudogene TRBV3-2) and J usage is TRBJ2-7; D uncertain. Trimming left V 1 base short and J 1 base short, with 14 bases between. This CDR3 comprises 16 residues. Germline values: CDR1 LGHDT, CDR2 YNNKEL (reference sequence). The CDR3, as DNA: TGTGCCAGCAGCCAAGCTTGGTCCAGAAATTCCTACGAGCAGTACTTC. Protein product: CASSQAWSRNSYEQYF.

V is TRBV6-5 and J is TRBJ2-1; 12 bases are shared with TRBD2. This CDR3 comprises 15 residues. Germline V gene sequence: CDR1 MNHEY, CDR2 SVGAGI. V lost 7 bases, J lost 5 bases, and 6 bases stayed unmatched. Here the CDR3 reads CASTLRTSGDNEQFF. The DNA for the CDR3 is TGTGCCAGCACCCTACGGACTAGCGGGGACAATGAGCAGTTCTTC.

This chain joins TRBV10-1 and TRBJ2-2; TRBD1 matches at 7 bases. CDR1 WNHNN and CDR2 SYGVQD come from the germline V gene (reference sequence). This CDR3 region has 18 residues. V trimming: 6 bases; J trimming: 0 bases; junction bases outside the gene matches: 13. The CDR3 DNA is TGCGCCAGCAGCCCCCGGGACAGAGCTTTGGCGAACACCGGGGAGCTGTTTTTT. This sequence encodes CASSPRDRALANTGELFF.

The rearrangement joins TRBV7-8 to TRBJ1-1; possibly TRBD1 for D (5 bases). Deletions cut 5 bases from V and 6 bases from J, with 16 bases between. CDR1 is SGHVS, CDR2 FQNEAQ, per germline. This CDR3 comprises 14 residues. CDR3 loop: CASSLVGGGPEAFF. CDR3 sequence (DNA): TGTGCCAGCAGCCTAGTTGGGGGAGGGCCTGAAGCTTTCTTT.

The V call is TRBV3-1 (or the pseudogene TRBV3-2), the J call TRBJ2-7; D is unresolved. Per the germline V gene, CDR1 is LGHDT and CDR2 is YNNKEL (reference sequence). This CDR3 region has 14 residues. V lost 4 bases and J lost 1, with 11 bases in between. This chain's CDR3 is CASSPHGVSYEQYF. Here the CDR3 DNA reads TGTGCCAGCAGCCCCCACGGTGTTTCCTACGAGCAGTACTTC.